Below, 9 T cell receptor beta chains from the same sample are listed, as sequenced in a study of T cell responses to AZD1222 COVID-19 vaccine. Measured with immunoSEQ multiplex PCR; TCRdb has only the in-frame clones, and not every one. The table has 250,000 to 300,000 clones, 94% seen once. Sequences were derived from peripheral blood, sampled 28 days after the second AZD1222 dose. The receptors here all came from an adult who received the AZD1222 COVID-19 vaccine.

This chain connects TRBV2 to TRBJ1-5; D uncertain. CDR1 is SNHLY and CDR2 is FYNNEI in the germline V gene. V was shortened by 4 bases and J by 3 bases, with 13 bases between the two germline ends. This CDR3 is 15 amino acids long. CDR3 nucleotides: TGTGCCAGCAGTGGGGAATCAACAGTCAATCAGCCCCAGCATTTT. This encodes CASSGESTVNQPQHF.

The chain has TRBV7-2 and TRBJ2-7; 7 nucleotides align to TRBD2. Trimming took 7 bases from V and 1 from J; bases not matched to a gene: 4. In germline, CDR1 is SGHTA, CDR2 FQGNSA. This CDR3 spans 13 amino acids. CDR3 loop: CASTWEGSYEQYF. The CDR3 nucleotides read TGTGCCAGCACCTGGGAGGGGTCCTACGAGCAGTACTTC.

This clone was seen just once. The V gene is TRBV6-1, the J gene TRBJ1-4; TRBD1 matches at 7 bases. In germline, CDR1 is MNHNS, CDR2 SASEGT. This CDR3 spans 14 amino acids. Trimming took 1 base from V and 8 from J; bases not matched to a gene: 4. CDR3 amino acids: CASSEGTGKEKLFF. For the CDR3, the DNA is TGTGCCAGCAGTGAAGGGACAGGAAAAGAAAAACTGTTTTTT.

The chain joins TRBV9 to TRBJ2-7; 7 bases are a match to TRBD2. The CDR3 sequence is 15 residues long. CDR1 SGDLS and CDR2 YYNGEE come from the germline V gene. The ends lost 4 bases at V and 2 bases at J; junction bases unmatched: 9. The CDR3: CASSPNLAVTYEQYF. CDR3 sequence (DNA): TGTGCCAGCAGCCCGAACCTAGCGGTTACCTACGAGCAGTACTTC.

V gene TRBV30 combines with J gene TRBJ1-6, with D maybe TRBD1 (6 bases). Germline values: CDR1 GTSNPN, CDR2 SVGIG (reference sequence). V was pared by 2 bases and J by 14 bases, with 13 bases between. The CDR3 is made up of 12 amino acids. As DNA, the CDR3 is TGTGCCTGGAGTCCCGGGGGCACGACCCTCCACTTT. Protein product: CAWSPGGTTLHF.

The chain recombines TRBV4-2 with TRBJ2-7, with D uncertain. V lost 0 bases, J lost 6 bases, and 12 bases lay in between. The CDR3 runs to 14 residues. Germline CDR1 LGHNA, CDR2 YNFKEQ. CDR3 nucleotide sequence: TGTGCCAGCAGCCAAGATCCGACTTCGGGCGAGCAGTACTTC. This translates into CASSQDPTSGEQYF.

The chain employs TRBV6-5 and TRBJ1-2; D gene ambiguous. Trimming removed 0 bases from V and 8 bases from J, with 16 bases in between. The CDR3 spans 15 residues. The germline CDR1 and CDR2 sequences are MNHEY and SVGAGI. The CDR3 loop is CASSYSIGRGQGYTF. CDR3 sequence (DNA): TGTGCCAGCAGTTACTCGATAGGTCGAGGGCAAGGCTACACCTTC.

The CDR3 protein is CASRAQDSLNTEAFF. The CDR3, as DNA: TGTGCCAGCAGGGCCCAGGACAGCCTGAACACTGAAGCTTTCTTT. This chain links TRBV6-5 with TRBJ1-1, with D possibly TRBD1 on 6 matching bases. Trimming removed 6 bases at V and 0 bases at J, with 14 bases between. This CDR3 comprises 15 residues. Germline CDR1 and CDR2: MNHEY and SVGAGI.

This chain links TRBV12-3 or TRBV12-4 with TRBJ1-1; D is perhaps TRBD1 (6 bases). The germline V and J ends were trimmed by 2 bases and 7 bases, with 8 bases remaining between them. CDR3 length: 12 residues. The CDR3 sequence is CASSLRGNEAFF. Here the CDR3 DNA reads TGTGCCAGCAGTTTAAGGGGGAATGAAGCTTTCTTT.